The 32 T cell receptor beta chains below were found in one sample sequenced in a study of control samples from healthy donors and cancer patients. Clones were read by immunoSEQ multiplex PCR, and TCRdb kept only the in-frame ones, dropping some. The data contain more than 110,000 clones, 88% of them singletons. Sequencing was performed on blood. The receptors derive from a woman younger than 45 in good health.

The rearrangement links TRBV6-6 to TRBJ1-4; TRBD1 aligns across 10 bases. V shed 5 bases and J 10 bases; nucleotides not matched to a gene: 10. This CDR3 contains 15 residues. Germline V lookup: CDR1 MNHNY, CDR2 SVGAGI (reference sequence). The CDR3 DNA sequence: TGTGCCAGCAGTGGGGGGACAGGGGTGGATGGAAAACTGTTTTTT. Translated, it gives CASSGGTGVDGKLFF.

This chain connects TRBV5-4 to TRBJ1-5; unclear D gene. This CDR3 is built from 13 residues. From germline, CDR1 is SGHNT and CDR2 YYREEE (reference sequence). With 4 bases removed from V and 7 bases from J, the gap between germline ends came to 12 bases. CDR3 sequence reads: CASSPTPRQPQHF. The CDR3 coding sequence is TGTGCCAGCAGCCCAACACCCAGGCAGCCCCAGCATTTT.

This chain links TRBV27 with TRBJ2-3; D might be TRBD1 (6 bases). CDR1 MNHEY and CDR2 SMNVEV come from the germline V gene (reference sequence). V was pared by 4 bases and J by 1 base, with 6 bases between. The CDR3 sequence is 13 residues long. The CDR3, as DNA: TGTGCCAGCAGTTGGGGGCGCACAGATACGCAGTATTTT. As protein: CASSWGRTDTQYF.

The chain is built from TRBV11-2 and TRBJ2-2, with D perhaps assigned TRBD1 or TRBD2 (6 bases each). The ends were cut back, 1 base at V and 3 bases at J, with 9 bases in the middle. From germline, CDR1 is SGHAT and CDR2 FQNNGV. The CDR3 extends over 15 amino acids. CDR3 protein: CASSLGGGHTGELFF. The CDR3 nucleotides are TGTGCCAGCAGCTTAGGAGGGGGGCACACCGGGGAGCTGTTTTTT.

The chain has TRBV3-1 (or the pseudogene TRBV3-2) and TRBJ2-1; D possibly matches TRBD1 or TRBD2 (5 bases each). With 0 bases removed from V and 11 bases from J, the gap between germline ends came to 17 bases. Looked up from germline, CDR1 is LGHDT and CDR2 is YNNKEL (reference sequence). The CDR3 has 15 residues. The CDR3 nucleotides read TGTGCCAGCAGCCAAGATGGTGAGGGGTCGAGAAAGCAGTTCTTC. Translation: CASSQDGEGSRKQFF.

This CDR3 reads CASSLPHSPYEQYF. CDR3 DNA: TGTGCCAGCAGCTTACCGCACAGCCCCTACGAGCAGTACTTC. The V and J genes are TRBV7-9 and TRBJ2-7; D not certain. The CDR3 has 14 residues. V dropped 2 bases and J dropped 2 bases, with 10 bases sitting between them. Germline CDR1 reads SEHNR; CDR2 reads FQNEAQ (reference sequence).

Written as DNA, the CDR3 is TGTGCCAGCAGCTTAGTTGTGCAGGGTGGCTATGGCTACACCTTC. As protein: CASSLVVQGGYGYTF. The chain is built from TRBV7-2 and TRBJ1-2, with D possibly matching TRBD1 (5 bases). The CDR3 loop spans 15 amino acids. V gave up 1 base and J gave up 4 bases, with 13 bases separating them. CDR1 is SGHTA, CDR2 FQGNSA, per germline.

The chain employs TRBV4-2 and TRBJ2-3; D is uncertain. CDR1 LGHNA and CDR2 YNFKEQ come from the germline V gene. The length of the CDR3 is 13 residues. The V and J ends lost 0 bases and 6 bases respectively, with 7 bases between them. The CDR3 nucleotides read TGTGCCAGCAGCCAAGATCCCGGGGATACGCAGTATTTT. Protein sequence: CASSQDPGDTQYF.

The chain links TRBV24-1 to TRBJ2-1; no clear D gene. Trimming removed 2 bases at V and 5 bases at J, with 18 bases between. The CDR3 is 17 residues long. CDR1 is KGHDR and CDR2 is SFDVKD in the germline V gene. The CDR3 bases are TGTGCCACCAGTGATTCGGCTGGCGCTAGTGTACACAATGAGCAGTTCTTC. Amino acids: CATSDSAGASVHNEQFF.

This rearrangement joins TRBV5-6 to TRBJ1-2; D perhaps matches TRBD1 (5 bases). There are 15 residues in the CDR3. Trimming took off 1 base at V and 1 base at J, with 11 bases between the two ends. Germline lookup yields CDR1 SGHDT and CDR2 YYEEEE. The CDR3 protein is CASSLYDRSNYGYTF. CDR3 DNA sequence: TGTGCCAGCAGCTTGTACGACAGAAGTAACTATGGCTACACCTTC.

About this clone itself: At the DNA level, this CDR3 is encoded by other sequences in the same sample as well. This sequence joins TRBV27 and TRBJ1-1; D gene uncertain. The CDR3 length is 11 residues. Trimming took off 6 bases at V and 5 bases at J, with 7 bases between the two ends. CDR1 is MNHEY and CDR2 is SMNVEV in the germline V gene (reference sequence). CDR3: CASSLGTEAFF. The CDR3 DNA follows: TGTGCCAGCAGCCTCGGGACTGAAGCTTTCTTT.

The genes are TRBV3-1 (or the pseudogene TRBV3-2) and TRBJ1-5, with a possible D match to TRBD1 (6 bases). V lost 0 bases to trimming and J lost 6 bases, with 21 bases between them. CDR3 length equals 18 residues. Germline CDR1 is LGHDT and CDR2 is YNNKEL (reference sequence). The CDR3 sequence is CASSQEDYTSRGAQPQHF. The DNA for the CDR3 is TGTGCCAGCAGCCAAGAAGACTACACCTCGAGGGGGGCTCAGCCCCAGCATTTT.

The chain carries TRBV7-8 and TRBJ1-1; TRBD1 matches 7 bases. The CDR3 has 17 residues. The germline V gene has CDR1 SGHVS and CDR2 FQNEAQ. With 3 bases clipped from V and 0 bases from J, the junction kept 10 bases outside the gene matches. CDR3 nucleotides: TGTGCCAGCAGCTTCCGCATGACAGGGAGTATGAACACTGAAGCTTTCTTT. Amino acids: CASSFRMTGSMNTEAFF.

This sequence joins TRBV14 and TRBJ2-7; D is ambiguous. This CDR3 has 13 amino acids. Trimming pared 0 bases from V and 2 bases from J, leaving 5 bases between. Per germline, CDR1 SGHDN and CDR2 FVKESK. The CDR3 loop is CASSQDLPYEQYF. CDR3 DNA sequence: TGTGCCAGCAGCCAAGATCTTCCCTACGAGCAGTACTTC.

V and J are TRBV6-4 and TRBJ1-5; D is uncertain. Germline assignment: CDR1 MRHNA and CDR2 SNTAGT. This CDR3 is built from 16 residues. Trimming pared 0 bases from V and 1 base from J, leaving 10 bases between. The CDR3 region is CASSDSPGNSNQPQHF. The CDR3 bases are TGTGCCAGCAGTGACTCCCCGGGAAACAGCAATCAGCCCCAGCATTTT.

The chain recombines TRBV10-3 with TRBJ1-5; 7 nucleotides align to TRBD1. Germline V lookup: CDR1 ENHRY, CDR2 SYGVKD. Trimming cost V 9 bases and J 2 bases; bases outside gene matches: 7. The CDR3 sequence is 14 residues long. The CDR3 protein is CAMFGQECNQPQHF. In DNA, the CDR3 is TGTGCCATGTTTGGACAGGAATGCAATCAGCCCCAGCATTTT.

V and J are TRBV19 and TRBJ1-1; D may be TRBD1 (5 bases). This CDR3 has 14 amino acids. The germline V gene encodes CDR1 LNHDA and CDR2 SQIVND (reference sequence). The V end lost 5 bases, the J end lost 4 bases, and 14 bases lay between the germline ends. In DNA form, the CDR3 reads TGTGCCAGTAGTTGGGACTCGGGGGGCACTGAAGCTTTCTTT. Its translation is CASSWDSGGTEAFF. Full variable domain (rest looked up from reference TRBV19 and TRBJ1-1): DGGITQSPKYLFRKEGQNVTLSCEQNLNHDAMYWYRQDPGQGLRLIYYSQIVNDFQKGDIAEGYSVSREKKESFPLTVTSAQKNPTAFYLCASSWDSGGTEAFFGQGTRLTVV.

The chain is built from TRBV19 and TRBJ1-2, with a weak D call TRBD1 (6 bases). The V gene lost 5 bases and the J gene lost 5 bases, with 15 bases spanning the gap. There are 14 residues in the CDR3. In germline, CDR1 is LNHDA, CDR2 SQIVND (reference sequence). For the CDR3, the DNA is TGTGCCAGTAGTTCCAGACAGGCCAAATATGGCTACACCTTC. Its protein is CASSSRQAKYGYTF.

The gene calls are TRBV30 and TRBJ1-2, with D possibly TRBD1 on 6 matching bases. With 1 base removed from V and 3 bases from J, the gap between germline ends came to 18 bases. The CDR3 sequence is 16 residues long. Germline-derived CDR1 and CDR2 are GTSNPN and SVGIG (reference sequence). CDR3 in DNA: TGTGCCTGGAGTGCCCTGGACAGTAGGGGCGACTATGGCTACACCTTC. This codes for CAWSALDSRGDYGYTF. The complete variable domain, with remaining parts taken from reference TRBV30 and TRBJ1-2, reads SQTIHQWPATLVQPVGSPLSLECTVEGTSNPNLYWYRQAAGRGLQLLFYSVGIGQISSEVPQNLSASRPQDRQFILSSKKLLLSDSGFYLCAWSALDSRGDYGYTFGSGTRLTVV.

The V call is TRBV12-5, the J call TRBJ2-1; 9 bases fit TRBD2. Germline V gene sequence: CDR1 LGHNT, CDR2 FRNRAP. This CDR3 comprises 15 residues. The V segment lost 10 bases and the J segment 3 bases; nucleotides outside the gene matches: 10. The CDR3 coding sequence is TGTGCTAAACATGAGCAGCGGGAGGACTACAATGAGCAGTTCTTC. Its protein product is CAKHEQREDYNEQFF.

This chain links TRBV19 with TRBJ1-2; tentative D call: TRBD1 (6 bases). The V end was cut by 9 bases, the J end by 5 bases, with 16 bases between. The CDR3 length is 13 residues. Germline loops: CDR1 LNHDA, CDR2 SQIVND (reference sequence). The CDR3 DNA is TGTGCCAGCATAACCGGGACAAATTATGGCTACACCTTC. It is translated as CASITGTNYGYTF.

This chain uses TRBV3-1 (or the pseudogene TRBV3-2) with TRBJ2-1; D gene ambiguous. Per germline, CDR1 LGHDT and CDR2 YNNKEL (reference sequence). The CDR3 length is 14 residues. The V end lost 1 base, the J end lost 8 bases, and 12 bases lay between the germline ends. The CDR3 reads CASSQADRSYEQFF. Written as DNA, the CDR3 is TGTGCCAGCAGCCAAGCGGATAGGAGCTATGAGCAGTTCTTC.

The rearrangement links TRBV11-1 to TRBJ2-2; 10 bases fit TRBD2. Germline assignment: CDR1 SGHAT and CDR2 FQDESV (reference sequence). This CDR3 is built from 15 residues. V gave up 5 bases and J gave up 4 bases; unmatched junction bases: 4. For the CDR3, the DNA is TGTGCCAGCAGCCCCGGGACTAGCGTCACCGGGGAGCTGTTTTTT. It translates to CASSPGTSVTGELFF.

There are a few counts of this clone. The rearrangement joins TRBV19 to TRBJ1-1, with TRBD1 identical over 7 bases. The CDR3 length is 15 residues. Germline assignment: CDR1 LNHDA and CDR2 SQIVND (reference sequence). Trimming removed 8 bases from V and 0 bases from J; junction bases left unmatched: 9. CDR3 residues: CASRTGDSMNTEAFF. Here the CDR3 DNA reads TGTGCCAGTCGAACAGGGGACTCAATGAACACTGAAGCTTTCTTT.

V and J are TRBV25-1 and TRBJ2-1; 12 bases map to TRBD2. Per the germline V gene, CDR1 is MGHDK and CDR2 is SYGVNS. This CDR3 is 16 amino acids long. V gave up 10 bases and J gave up 6 bases; unmatched junction bases: 13. The CDR3 bases are TGTGCCATCCGAGGCCGACTAGCGGGAGTAGGCAATGAGCAGTTCTTC. Translation gives CAIRGRLAGVGNEQFF. The whole variable domain, filled in from reference TRBV25-1 and TRBJ2-1, reads EADIYQTPRYLVIGTGKKITLECSQTMGHDKMYWYQQDPGMELHLIHYSYGVNSTEKGDLSSESTVSRIRTEHFPLTLESARPSHTSQYLCAIRGRLAGVGNEQFFGPGTRLTVL.

The chain couples TRBV19 to TRBJ2-7, with 9 bases lining up with TRBD2. CDR3 length: 12 residues. Germline loops: CDR1 LNHDA, CDR2 SQIVND (reference sequence). Germline trimming cut 11 bases from V and 7 bases from J; bases unmatched to any gene: 9. The CDR3 protein is CASASGIDEQYF. The CDR3 DNA sequence: TGTGCCTCAGCTAGCGGGATTGATGAGCAGTACTTC.

The CDR3 sequence: CASSPNRDKNIQYF. The CDR3 nucleotides read TGTGCCAGCAGCCCAAATCGGGACAAAAACATTCAGTACTTC. V usage is TRBV7-8 and J usage is TRBJ2-4, with D perhaps TRBD2 (5 bases). The CDR3 is 14 amino acids. Germline loops: CDR1 SGHVS, CDR2 FQNEAQ. V gave up 5 bases and J gave up 3 bases, with 11 bases separating them.

The chain combines TRBV28 with TRBJ2-5; possibly TRBD1 for D (5 bases). Trimming removed 6 bases from V and 5 bases from J, with 16 bases in between. Germline loops: CDR1 MDHEN, CDR2 SYDVKM. The CDR3 spans 14 residues. CDR3 sequence: CASRPGLGGETQYF. The CDR3 DNA follows: TGTGCCAGCAGACCAGGGTTGGGTGGGGAGACCCAGTACTTC.

The rearrangement links TRBV3-1 (or the pseudogene TRBV3-2) to TRBJ1-2; D uncertain. Germline assignment: CDR1 LGHDT and CDR2 YNNKEL (reference sequence). V was cut by 5 bases and J by 6 bases, with 13 bases left in between. This CDR3 is 13 amino acids long. Written as DNA, the CDR3 is TGTGCCAGCAGCTCGACTGCGGCCCATGGCTACACCTTC. This gives the protein CASSSTAAHGYTF.

This rearrangement joins TRBV7-2 to TRBJ2-3, with TRBD2 matching over 12 bases. The CDR3 extends over 17 amino acids. Germline V gene data show CDR1 as SGHTA and CDR2 as FQGNSA. The ends lost 3 bases at V and 2 bases at J; junction bases unmatched: 6. CDR3 coding DNA: TGTGCCAGCAGCTTTCCCGGACTAGCGGGATCCACAGATACGCAGTATTTT. Protein sequence: CASSFPGLAGSTDTQYF.

The chain is built from TRBV9 and TRBJ1-3; D gene uncertain. Germline V lookup: CDR1 SGDLS, CDR2 YYNGEE. The germline V and J ends were trimmed by 9 bases and 0 bases, with 10 bases remaining between them. The CDR3 consists of 13 residues. The DNA for the CDR3 is TGTGCCACTCAATCGAGCTCTGGAAACACCATATATTTT. Translation: CATQSSSGNTIYF.

The chain has TRBV30 and TRBJ2-1, with TRBD2 identical over 7 bases. Germline V gives CDR1 GTSNPN, CDR2 SVGIG (reference sequence). V shed 5 bases and J 5 bases; nucleotides not matched to a gene: 0. The CDR3 is 11 amino acids. CDR3 coding DNA: TGTGCCTGGGGGACTAACAATGAGCAGTTCTTC. It translates to CAWGTNNEQFF. The entire variable domain, with the rest obtained from reference TRBV30 and TRBJ2-1, is as follows: SQTIHQWPATLVQPVGSPLSLECTVEGTSNPNLYWYRQAAGRGLQLLFYSVGIGQISSEVPQNLSASRPQDRQFILSSKKLLLSDSGFYLCAWGTNNEQFFGPGTRLTVL.